Each of the 22 T cell receptor beta chains below was sequenced from the same sample in a study of blood T cells in healthy people across ages. A second PCR, run for about 7 to 11 cycles, used a sample-barcoded 5' primer plus a J-beta primer mix. MiXCR, applied by TCRdb to the 5' RACE reads, yields one record per CDR3 protein. The repertoire holds approximately 800,000 distinct CDR3 sequences, with roughly 64% as singletons. The sequencing sample was made of blood. These receptors were collected from a young man in good health.

Only one count was recorded for this clonotype. The junction differs from germline at one of its ends, possibly a read error. The chain recombines TRBV5-1 with TRBJ2-7; 7 bases agree with TRBD2. The J call could be wrong; TRBJ2-5 is a better fit for the DNA end. CDR1 and CDR2 (germline): SGHRS, YFSETQ. This CDR3 spans 14 amino acids. CDR3 coding DNA: TGCGCCACGTCGGAAAAGACTAGCCAAGGGACCCAGTACTTC. Amino acid sequence: CATSEKTSQGTQYF.

Comments on this clonotype: Compared with germline, one end of the junction differs, possibly owing to a read error. This chain links TRBV6-2 or TRBV6-3 with TRBJ2-7; D call uncertain. Germline-derived CDR1 and CDR2 are MNHEY and SVGEGT. The CDR3 has 12 amino acids. CDR3 DNA: TGTGCCGGCAGACGAAATGCCTACGAGCAGTACTTC. The encoded protein is CAGRRNAYEQYF.

The chain joins TRBV10-3 to TRBJ2-7, with a weak D call TRBD2 (8 bases). Germline V gene data show CDR1 as ENHRY and CDR2 as SYGVKD. The V end lost 7 bases, the J end lost 7 bases, and 17 bases lay between the germline ends. The CDR3 loop spans 13 amino acids. The CDR3 DNA is TGTGCCATCAACGGGAGGGACAGTGGGGAGCAGTACTTC. This gives the protein CAINGRDSGEQYF.

This clonotype occurred a few times. The J gene is TRBJ1-2, the V gene TRBV12-3 or TRBV12-4; no clear D. This CDR3 region has 15 residues. V was pared by 6 bases and J by 8 bases, with 22 bases between. CDR3 sequence: CASSQRALIIGGYTF. DNA for the CDR3: TGTGCCAGCAGCCAGAGGGCCCTAATTATAGGGGGCTACACCTTC.

The J gene is TRBJ2-1, the V gene TRBV4-3, with TRBD2 matching 8 bases. The junction had 7 bases not matched to a gene; V was cut back by 5 bases and J by 4 bases. This CDR3 is 15 amino acids long. In germline, CDR1 is LGHNA, CDR2 YSLEER. The CDR3 spells CASSFGLAEYNEQFF. The CDR3 DNA reads as TGCGCCAGCAGCTTCGGACTAGCAGAATACAATGAGCAGTTCTTC.

The chain couples TRBV4-2 to TRBJ2-7, with D possibly TRBD2 on 5 matching bases. The CDR3 spans 16 residues. Trimming shortened V by 5 bases and J by 2 bases, and 19 bases separated the two germline ends. CDR1 LGHNA and CDR2 YNFKEQ come from the germline V gene. In DNA form, the CDR3 reads TGTGCCAGCAGCGCCGAACGAACGGACTTAACCTACGAGCAGTACTTC. Translating gives CASSAERTDLTYEQYF.

Remarks on this clonotype: One end of the junction does not line up with germline, which may come from a read error. This sequence joins TRBV25-1 and TRBJ2-1; possible D gene TRBD1, 5 bases. CDR1 is MGHDK, CDR2 SYGVNS, per germline. The CDR3 has 13 residues. The CDR3 sequence is CASSVDRHNERFF. In nucleotides, the CDR3 is TGTGCCAGCAGTGTCGACAGACACAATGAGCGGTTCTTC.

Only a few counts were recorded for this clonotype. The genes are TRBV5-1 and TRBJ2-4; D may be TRBD1 (7 bases). TRBJ2-5 matches the DNA end more closely, so the J call is doubtful. Germline V CDR1 and CDR2: SGHRS, YFSETQ. The CDR3 runs to 14 residues. The CDR3 loop is CASSFQGGEETQYF. CDR3 nucleotide sequence: TGCGCCAGCAGCTTCCAGGGGGGTGAAGAGACCCAGTACTTC.

This chain links TRBV7-2 with TRBJ2-1, with 13 bases identical to TRBD2. V was clipped by 2 bases and J by 10 bases; unmatched bases: 8. The germline CDR1 and CDR2 sequences are SGHTA and FQGNSA. The CDR3 runs 16 residues. The CDR3 region is CASSLQGTSGVWEQFF. CDR3 nucleotide sequence: TGTGCCAGCAGCTTACAAGGGACTAGCGGGGTATGGGAGCAGTTCTTC.

This chain uses TRBV15 with TRBJ2-2, with D perhaps matching TRBD1 (5 bases). From germline, CDR1 is LNHNV and CDR2 YYDKDF (reference sequence). V was pared by 0 bases and J by 1 base, with 12 bases between. CDR3 length equals 17 residues. The CDR3 DNA follows: TGTGCCACCAGCAGAGACAACAGGAACATGAACACCGGGGAGCTGTTTTTT. Protein: CATSRDNRNMNTGELFF.

V usage is TRBV10-3 and J usage is TRBJ1-1; D uncertain. Germline CDR1 reads ENHRY; CDR2 reads SYGVKD. The CDR3 has 13 amino acids. V shed 3 bases and J shed 1 base, with 6 bases lying between them. DNA of the CDR3: TGTGCCATCAGTGAAGCAGAGAACACTGAAGCTTTCTTT. Protein: CAISEAENTEAFF.

The CDR3 bases are TGTGCCAGCAGTGGACTAGCTGGGACCCAGTACTTC. The encoded protein is CASSGLAGTQYF. This rearrangement joins TRBV2 to TRBJ2-5; 7 bases line up with TRBD2. This CDR3 is 12 amino acids long. V shed 4 bases and J 7 bases; nucleotides not matched to a gene: 3. Germline V gives CDR1 SNHLY, CDR2 FYNNEI.

A remark on this clonotype: The junction departs from germline at one end; a sequencing error may be responsible. V and J are TRBV11-2 and TRBJ2-1, with 10 positions matching TRBD2. Looked up from germline, CDR1 is SGHAT and CDR2 is FQNNGV. This CDR3 region has 20 residues. The CDR3 nucleotides read TGTGTCAGCAGCTTAAGAGAGGTGGGAAGGCTAGCGGGAGTTCTAAATGAGCAGTTCTTC. This gives the protein CVSSLREVGRLAGVLNEQFF.

CDR3 coding DNA: TGCAGCGTAGAGACCACCCCTCAGTTCTTC. This codes for CSVETTPQFF. The V call is TRBV29-1, the J call TRBJ2-1; D is unresolved. CDR1 is SQVTM and CDR2 is ANQGSEA in the germline V gene. The length of the CDR3 is 10 residues. Trimming removed 6 bases from V and 13 bases from J, with 13 bases in between.

The chain is built from TRBV10-3 and TRBJ1-4, with 7 bases aligning to TRBD1. The CDR3 length is 15 residues. Germline CDR1 reads ENHRY; CDR2 reads SYGVKD. The V gene end was trimmed by 3 bases and the J gene end by 6 bases; junction bases not matched to a gene: 7. CDR3 region: CAISDGDSFDEKLFF. For the CDR3, the DNA is TGTGCCATCAGTGACGGGGACAGCTTCGATGAAAAACTGTTTTTT.

This clonotype was found a few times. V gene TRBV7-9 combines with J gene TRBJ2-7, with D perhaps matching TRBD1 or TRBD2 (5 bases each). The CDR3 covers 15 residues. Trimming took 6 bases from V and 2 from J, leaving 17 bases between them. Germline V gene lookup returns CDR1 SEHNR and CDR2 FQNEAQ (reference sequence). The CDR3 DNA sequence: TGTGCCAGCAGTTTCCGGGACGGACGAACCTACGAGCAGTACTTC. Protein product: CASSFRDGRTYEQYF.

The chain links TRBV29-1 to TRBJ2-5; TRBD2 might be the D (5 bases). The V gene's germline CDR1 is SQVTM and CDR2 ANQGSEA. Trimming pared 0 bases from V and 11 bases from J, leaving 16 bases between. The CDR3 runs to 13 residues. The CDR3 loop is CSVEELDQPGQYF. DNA for the CDR3: TGCAGCGTTGAAGAGCTAGACCAACCGGGGCAGTACTTC. The variable domain in full, completed from reference TRBV29-1 and TRBJ2-5, reads SAVISQKPSRDICQRGTSLTIQCQVDSQVTMMFWYRQQPGQSLTLIATANQGSEATYESGFVIDKFPISRPNLTFSTLTVSNMSPEDSSIYLCSVEELDQPGQYFGPGTRLLVL.

The chain recombines TRBV5-1 with TRBJ2-3; TRBD2 might be the D (6 bases). Trimming removed 0 bases from V and 5 bases from J, with 16 bases in between. CDR1 and CDR2 (germline): SGHRS, YFSETQ. This CDR3 contains 16 residues. CDR3 sequence reads: CASSLGRALLIDTQYF. CDR3 coding DNA: TGCGCCAGCAGCTTGGGGAGGGCATTACTAATAGATACGCAGTATTTT.

This clonotype was counted a few times. The genes are TRBV5-1 and TRBJ1-2, with TRBD1 as a possible D gene (5 bases). The CDR3 loop spans 16 amino acids. V was trimmed by 0 bases and J by 2 bases, leaving 14 bases between them. Germline CDR1 and CDR2: SGHRS and YFSETQ. The CDR3 region is CASSLEAGLWNYGYTF. In DNA form, the CDR3 reads TGCGCCAGCAGCTTGGAGGCAGGGTTGTGGAACTATGGCTACACCTTC.

The chain uses TRBV12-3 or TRBV12-4 and TRBJ1-2; TRBD1 matches at 8 bases. CDR3 length equals 15 residues. Unmatched junction bases numbered 12, after V lost 4 bases and J lost 8 bases. CDR3 DNA sequence: TGTGCCAGCAGTTATCCAGGGGGCGCAGCAGGCGGCTACACCTTC. This gives the protein CASSYPGGAAGGYTF.

The chain is built from TRBV5-1 and TRBJ2-3; 9 nucleotides agree with TRBD2. Unmatched junction bases numbered 4, after V lost 0 bases and J lost 2 bases. This CDR3 is 16 amino acids long. Germline CDR1 reads SGHRS; CDR2 reads YFSETQ. Written as DNA, the CDR3 is TGCGCCAGCAGCTTGGGGGCTAGCGGGGACACAGATACGCAGTATTTT. Protein product: CASSLGASGDTDTQYF.

The CDR3 coding sequence is TGCAGCGGCCGACCCGAAGCATTTTTCTATGGCTACACCTTC. Protein sequence: CSGRPEAFFYGYTF. This chain links TRBV20-1 with TRBJ1-2, with no clear D. The CDR3 loop spans 14 amino acids. Germline CDR1 DFQATT, CDR2 SNEGSKA (reference sequence).